The present T cell receptor beta chain was sequenced within a study of long-term antiretroviral therapy in people with HIV. Background on the study: Samples collected earliest predate the 2015 immediate-ART recommendation by about a decade.

On this clone itself: Its target is not known.

Each HIV-infected participant was given treatment in the United States. Whole-study results and caveats: Post-ART diversity increased but stayed below transplant donor controls. CDR3 lengths in HIV samples spanned a narrower range than controls.

Researchers ran immunoSEQ v3.0 at survey level. Here immunoSEQ multiplex PCR was the method, and the copy in TCRdb shows in-frame clones only, minus some. Here the sample spans fewer than 40,000 clones, 75% to 90% being singletons. Germline CDR1 SGHRS, CDR2 YFSETQ. The CDR3 is 16 amino acids. V lost 4 bases and J 0 bases, leaving 15 bases between the germline ends. The chain uses TRBV5-1 and TRBJ2-3; D possibly matches TRBD1 or TRBD2 (5 bases each). The receptor was isolated from a young man with HIV. The sample was unsorted PBMCs, taken 3.4 years after starting antiretroviral therapy. In DNA form, the CDR3 reads TGCGCCAGCAGCGTAGCCGGGACCGTAAGCACAGATACGCAGTATTTT. Translated, it gives CASSVAGTVSTDTQYF.